This TCR beta chain was retrieved from a study of T cell clones after liver transplantation. V lost 5 bases and J lost 3, with 2 bases in between. In germline, CDR1 is SNHLY, CDR2 FYNNEI. The CDR3 has 10 amino acids. As to this clone: This clone may be a read error of a much larger clone one base away.

Sequencing was performed with immunoSEQ multiplex PCR; in TCRdb, only in-frame clones are kept and a portion is missing. Of about 51,000 clones listed, 80% to 90% were seen once; the top ten hold under 15%. The sequence was collected from a human patient who received a liver transplant. The graft donor may have contributed some T cells. This specimen was CD8+ T cells from blood, taken 12 months after liver transplant. V gene TRBV2 combines with J gene TRBJ2-7; D remains unclear. CDR3 in DNA: TGTGCCAGCAGTCTCTACGAGCAGTACTTC. It translates to CASSLYEQYF.